This record concerns one T cell receptor beta chain sequence. The data were obtained in a study of blood T cell repertoires in COVID-19. Measured with immunoSEQ multiplex PCR; TCRdb has only the in-frame clones, and not every one. This sample has some 100,000 clones, with over 85% found just once. The CDR3 length is 14 residues. Germline V CDR1 and CDR2: SGHAT, FQNNGV. The V gene lost 2 bases and the J gene lost 4 bases, with 9 bases spanning the gap. The rearrangement links TRBV11-2 to TRBJ2-1; D might be TRBD1 (5 bases). The sample comprised peripheral blood. The source is a man between 65 and 85 years old with acute or convalescent COVID-19. The CDR3 nucleotides read TGTGCCAGCAGCTTAAGCAGGACATACAATGAGCAGTTCTTC. It specifies CASSLSRTYNEQFF.